This is a list of T cell receptor beta chains from one sample in a study of blood T cells in healthy people across ages. Each CDR3 protein gets one entry after TCRdb re-called the 5' RACE reads with MiXCR. There are 1.5 million to 2 million distinct CDR3 sequences in the sample; 28% occur only once, and over 7% lies in the top ten. The sample taken for sequencing was blood. The receptor set was obtained from a woman under 40 in good health. Each CDR3 is given without its conserved first and last residue. D genes are given only for firm matches. The listing skips clone size in some rows; elsewhere it reads once, few, many or a size class.

V | size | D | length | CDR3
TRBV12-3/TRBV12-4 | few | TRBD2 | 12 | AGSLAGGYNEQF
TRBV5-1 | few | NA | 15 | ASSLSDSYRINSPLH
TRBV12-3/TRBV12-4 | NA | NA | 14 | ASSLASGVGNQPQH
TRBV9 | NA | NA | 11 | ASSVVDGLEAF
TRBV5-1 | NA | NA | 13 | ASSLGGNANYGYT
TRBV5-1 | NA | TRBD1 | 15 | ASSEGQGILRTRELF
TRBV11-3 | NA | NA | 13 | ASGLDHRDTDTQY
TRBV12-3/TRBV12-4 | few | NA | 13 | ASSFRGARTYEQY
TRBV18 | NA | TRBD1 | 13 | ASSPGTGDKETQY
TRBV20-1 | few | NA | 13 | SARDSGGRGQPQH
TRBV7-2 | NA | TRBD1 | 13 | ASRPSGTGKSSLH
TRBV15 | NA | NA | 14 | ATSRNPSSQRETQY
TRBV4-1 | few | NA | 11 | ASSPAQADTQY